This T cell receptor (beta chain) was recovered during a study of cytomegalovirus exposure and HLA in healthy donors. Points from the study as a whole: Per a prior analysis, the majority of TCR beta V segments were productive roughly 87% or roughly 30% of the time.

Nominal health characterized the donors when sampled, though unrecorded immune exposures were likely. Primers for the PCR totalled 60 Vbeta and 13 Jbeta. TCRdb's table, derived via immunoSEQ multiplex PCR, lists solely in-frame clones and lacks some. The sample holds around 69,000 clones, approximately 70% seen once. As to this clone: The antigen remains undetermined.

The CDR3 totals 15 residues. V was trimmed by 5 bases and J by 4 bases, leaving 16 bases between them. Germline V gene lookup returns CDR1 SGHNT and CDR2 YENEEA. The sample was PBMCs. This receptor was identified in a woman aged 45-60 years in good health and CMV-seropositive. The genes are TRBV11-3 and TRBJ2-3, with a weak D call TRBD1 (6 bases). This chain's CDR3 is CASSQRQASPDTQYF. For the CDR3, the DNA is TGTGCCAGCAGCCAGCGACAGGCATCCCCAGATACGCAGTATTTT.